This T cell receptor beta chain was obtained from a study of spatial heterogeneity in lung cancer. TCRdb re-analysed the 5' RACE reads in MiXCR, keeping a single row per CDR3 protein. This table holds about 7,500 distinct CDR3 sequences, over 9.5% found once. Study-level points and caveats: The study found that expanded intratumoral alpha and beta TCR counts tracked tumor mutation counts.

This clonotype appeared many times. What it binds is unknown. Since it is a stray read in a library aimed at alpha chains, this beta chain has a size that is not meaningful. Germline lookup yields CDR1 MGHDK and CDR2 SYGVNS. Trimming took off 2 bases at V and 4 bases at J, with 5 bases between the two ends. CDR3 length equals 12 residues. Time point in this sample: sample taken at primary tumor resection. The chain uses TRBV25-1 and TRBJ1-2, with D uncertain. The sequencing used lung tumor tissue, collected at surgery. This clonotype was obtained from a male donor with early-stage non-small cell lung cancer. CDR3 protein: CASSEGAYGYTF. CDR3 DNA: TGTGCCAGCAGTGAAGGAGCCTATGGCTACACCTTC.